Here is one T cell receptor beta chain with its context. This specimen belongs to a study of PD-1 blockade in classical Hodgkin lymphoma. Germline V CDR1 and CDR2: MNHEY, SVGAGI. V was trimmed by 2 bases and J by 4 bases, leaving 9 bases between them. The CDR3 consists of 14 residues. Sequenced by immunoSEQ multiplex PCR; TCRdb stores in-frame clones only, minus some. The data hold tens of thousands of clones, with 93% observed a single time. There was relapse after autologous stem cell transplantation in every patient, and there was variation in brentuximab vedotin exposure. The best responses consisted of complete response, partial response or progressive disease.

The clonotype was recovered from a human donor with classical Hodgkin lymphoma. The chain couples TRBV6-5 to TRBJ1-3, with no clear D. Sequenced material: peripheral blood mononuclear cells (PBMCs), taken at baseline. The CDR3 coding sequence is TGTGCCAGCAGTTACGGTGGAGTCGGAAACACCATATATTTT. This encodes CASSYGGVGNTIYF.